This T cell receptor beta chain is drawn from a study of shared clonotypes between healthy human individuals. The wider study: CD4 naive cells filled three plates per donor, CD4 memory three, CD8 naive two and CD8 memory one.

In germline, CDR1 is GTSNPN, CDR2 SVGIG (reference sequence). V was shortened by 3 bases and J by 0 bases, with 6 bases between the two germline ends. The CDR3 extends over 13 amino acids. Splitting the CD4+ cells yielded a CD45RA+ naive subset and a CD45RA-negative memory subset. Investigators spread the genomic DNA of each subset evenly over several immunoSEQ plates. Original methodology: ImmunoSEQ supplied junction-only sequences lacking quality scores, so filtering was different. Using immunoSEQ multiplex PCR, the repertoire was profiled, and TCRdb retains in-frame clones only, with some absent. D and trimming were read from the DNA, whereas the V and J calls and clone size are those reported in that table. This sample has about 520,000 clones, with 95% to 96% found just once. This clone was observed a single time.

The clonotype originates from a woman in her 30s in good health. The source material was naive CD4+ T cells sorted from blood. Subset reported: CD45RA+ positively selected. The chain is built from TRBV30 and TRBJ1-3; the D is unclear. As DNA, the CDR3 is TGTGCCTGGAGACACTACTCTGGAAACACCATATATTTT. Translated: CAWRHYSGNTIYF.